The 18 T cell receptor beta chains in this list originate from one sample, sequenced in a study of cytomegalovirus exposure and HLA in healthy donors. With 60 Vbeta and 13 Jbeta primers, the PCR was carried out. Some clones are missing from TCRdb's copy, which holds only in-frame ones; the method was immunoSEQ multiplex PCR. The sample yields about 280,000 clones, approximately 90% seen once. Input material: PBMCs. The receptors come from a woman under 30 in good health and CMV-seronegative.

The chain couples TRBV30 to TRBJ2-7, with a weak D call TRBD2 (5 bases). The CDR3 has 11 amino acids. Between the trimmed V and J ends, which lost 5 bases and 1 base, there was a span of 6 bases. Looked up from germline, CDR1 is GTSNPN and CDR2 is SVGIG (reference sequence). CDR3 nucleotides: TGTGCCTGGGGGGAGTCCTACGAGCAGTACTTC. As protein: CAWGESYEQYF.

This clone has just one count. The chain has TRBV6-5 and TRBJ1-2; D possibly corresponds to TRBD1 (5 bases). V lost 4 bases, J lost 5 bases, and 14 bases lay in between. CDR1 is MNHEY and CDR2 is SVGAGI in the germline V gene. The CDR3 is 14 amino acids. DNA of the CDR3: TGTGCCAGCAGTTGGTACCAGGGATCATATGGCTACACCTTC. This sequence encodes CASSWYQGSYGYTF.

To note about this clone: Other DNA sequences of this sample code for an identical CDR3. V and J are TRBV5-1 and TRBJ1-1; D possibly corresponds to TRBD1 (5 bases). The germline CDR1 and CDR2 sequences are SGHRS and YFSETQ. The CDR3 totals 14 residues. V gave up 2 bases and J gave up 0 bases, with 8 bases separating them. This chain's CDR3 is CASSLSGLNTEAFF. The CDR3, as DNA: TGCGCCAGCAGCTTATCAGGGTTGAACACTGAAGCTTTCTTT.

The chain is built from TRBV4-1 and TRBJ2-2; 9 bases align to TRBD1. The V segment lost 6 bases and the J segment 2 bases; nucleotides outside the gene matches: 7. Per the germline V gene, CDR1 is MGHRA and CDR2 is YSYEKL. The CDR3 length is 16 residues. The CDR3, as DNA: TGCGCCAGCAGGGCTACAGGGGGCCTTAACACCGGGGAGCTGTTTTTT. This translates into CASRATGGLNTGELFF.

The genes are TRBV19 and TRBJ1-2; D might be TRBD1 (5 bases). The CDR3 contains 13 residues. CDR1 and CDR2 (germline): LNHDA, SQIVND (reference sequence). Between the trimmed V and J ends, which lost 4 bases and 7 bases, there was a span of 13 bases. CDR3 sequence reads: CASSKGTHFGYTF. The CDR3 DNA follows: TGTGCCAGTAGTAAGGGGACTCACTTTGGCTACACCTTC.

The rearrangement joins TRBV4-1 to TRBJ2-7; 10 bases are a match to TRBD1. This CDR3 comprises 17 residues. Germline loops: CDR1 MGHRA, CDR2 YSYEKL. J gave up 6 bases and V 1 base, and 12 bases lay outside the gene matches. This CDR3 reads CASSQVAIRQGAGEQYF. The DNA of the CDR3 is TGCGCCAGCAGCCAAGTAGCTATCAGACAGGGGGCGGGCGAGCAGTACTTC.

The chain couples TRBV5-8 to TRBJ1-2; 7 bases agree with TRBD1. The CDR3 is made up of 17 amino acids. Looked up from germline, CDR1 is SGHTS and CDR2 is YDEGEE. The ends lost 4 bases at V and 2 bases at J; junction bases unmatched: 14. As DNA, the CDR3 is TGTGCCAGCAGCCCCACCCCCACCGGGACAGTAAACTATGGCTACACCTTC. This sequence encodes CASSPTPTGTVNYGYTF.

This chain connects TRBV9 to TRBJ2-7; 8 bases map to TRBD2. V was clipped by 4 bases and J by 0 bases; unmatched bases: 3. Germline V gives CDR1 SGDLS, CDR2 YYNGEE. This CDR3 is 14 amino acids long. CDR3 loop: CASSLSGDSYEQYF. DNA for the CDR3: TGTGCCAGCAGCCTTAGCGGGGACTCCTACGAGCAGTACTTC.

This rearrangement joins TRBV7-6 to TRBJ2-7; 10 nucleotides align to TRBD1. The germline V gene has CDR1 SGHVS and CDR2 FNYEAQ. This CDR3 contains 18 residues. After removal of 1 base from V and 0 bases from J, the junction contained 9 bases not matched to a gene. CDR3 in DNA: TGTGCCAGCAGCTTAGGGACAGGGGGACCTCAAAGCTCCTACGAGCAGTACTTC. Translated, it gives CASSLGTGGPQSSYEQYF.

In regard to this clone: One end of the junction does not line up with germline, which may come from a read error. The rearrangement uses TRBV4-1 and TRBJ2-2; maybe TRBD1 (5 bases). CDR3 size: 17 residues. Germline values: CDR1 MGHRA, CDR2 YSYEKL. CDR3: CASSQAGHSSNTGELFF. DNA for the CDR3: TGCGCCAGCAGTCAAGCAGGACATTCTTCGAACACCGGGGAGCTGTTTTTT.

This chain joins TRBV27 and TRBJ1-6, with D possibly TRBD1 on 5 matching bases. The germline V and J ends were trimmed by 3 bases and 5 bases, with 8 bases remaining between them. Per germline, CDR1 MNHEY and CDR2 SMNVEV (reference sequence). The CDR3 spans 14 residues. CDR3 region: CASSFRADNSPLHF. The CDR3 bases are TGTGCCAGCAGTTTCAGGGCTGATAATTCACCCCTCCACTTT.

V and J are TRBV10-1 and TRBJ2-7; D unclear. CDR3 size: 13 residues. V was shortened by 2 bases and J by 3 bases, with 8 bases between the two germline ends. The germline gives CDR1 WNHNN, CDR2 SYGVQD (reference sequence). This chain's CDR3 is CASSEAQDYEQYF. Here the CDR3 DNA reads TGCGCCAGCAGTGAGGCGCAGGACTACGAGCAGTACTTC.

The CDR3 loop reads CASGTDSYEQYF. CDR3 DNA sequence: TGCGCCAGCGGGACAGACTCCTACGAGCAGTACTTC. V usage is TRBV10-2 and J usage is TRBJ2-5, with 7 positions matching TRBD1. The J call may not be correct, given that the DNA end is closer to TRBJ2-7. The CDR3 extends over 12 amino acids. Germline CDR1 is WSHSY and CDR2 is SAAADI.

The genes are TRBV6-5 and TRBJ2-3; tentatively, D is TRBD2 (7 bases). Germline assignment: CDR1 MNHEY and CDR2 SVGAGI. This CDR3 region has 15 residues. The V gene lost 6 bases and the J gene lost 6 bases, with 19 bases spanning the gap. DNA for the CDR3: TGTGCCAGCAGCCCCCCGGGGGGCAGGGGCGATACGCAGTATTTT. Residues: CASSPPGGRGDTQYF.

This chain uses TRBV4-1 with TRBJ1-2; TRBD1 aligns across 9 bases. The length of the CDR3 is 17 residues. V shed 2 bases, J shed 6 bases, and the junction held 13 bases outside the gene matches. Germline V lookup: CDR1 MGHRA, CDR2 YSYEKL. This chain's CDR3 is CASSQYTGTGYNDGYTF. The CDR3 region has the DNA TGCGCCAGCAGCCAATACACCGGGACAGGGTATAATGATGGCTACACCTTC.

V and J are TRBV7-9 and TRBJ2-3; no clear D gene. V lost 5 bases, J lost 3 bases, and 3 bases lay in between. CDR1 SEHNR and CDR2 FQNEAQ come from the germline V gene (reference sequence). The CDR3 spans 11 residues. CDR3 coding DNA: TGTGCCAGCAGCACAACAGATACGCAGTATTTT. This translates into CASSTTDTQYF.

In its sample, this clone was seen once. The chain is built from TRBV5-4 and TRBJ2-7, with 7 bases identical to TRBD2. The CDR3 runs 11 residues. The germline V gene encodes CDR1 SGHNT and CDR2 YYREEE (reference sequence). The trim removed 5 bases at V and 7 bases at J, leaving 3 bases unmatched. The DNA for the CDR3 is TGTGCCAGCAGTGGGGAGGGTGAGCAGTACTTC. This sequence encodes CASSGEGEQYF.

The V gene is TRBV29-1, the J gene TRBJ2-1, with D possibly matching TRBD2 (6 bases). Germline CDR1 and CDR2: SQVTM and ANQGSEA. V was shortened by 4 bases and J by 7 bases, with 17 bases between the two germline ends. This CDR3 comprises 14 residues. This chain's CDR3 is CSVGLRLVTNEQFF. The CDR3 bases are TGCAGCGTTGGACTCCGACTAGTGACGAATGAGCAGTTCTTC.